This TCR beta chain was identified during a study of PD-1 blockade in classical Hodgkin lymphoma. Worth noting for this clone: The antigen is undetermined.

Time point of the sample: cycle 4 day 1 (C4D1), after less than 7 weeks of nivolumab. Each of the patients experienced relapse following autologous stem cell transplantation, and their brentuximab vedotin exposure differed. Thawed PBMCs yielded CD4+ T cells through magnetic negative selection. The length of the CDR3 is 13 residues. CDR1 SGHRS and CDR2 YFSETQ come from the germline V gene. Trimming removed 0 bases from V and 7 bases from J, with 7 bases in between. Study-wide results and caveats: The CD4+ diversity rise by C4D1 was clearest in complete responders. Newly diagnosed patients were reported to start with lower TCR diversity than healthy donors. Lower baseline TCR diversity marked trial partial responders and progressors.

This table comes from immunoSEQ multiplex PCR, and its TCRdb copy is limited to in-frame clones, with some not included. This repertoire shows about 18,000 clones, around 70% found once; its top ten account for around 2.6%. This clonotype was sampled from a human donor with classical Hodgkin lymphoma. This chain uses TRBV5-1 with TRBJ2-2, with D maybe TRBD2 (5 bases). Sample: CD4+ T cells from blood, taken before the fourth cycle of nivolumab. The CDR3: CASSLGGIGELFF. In nucleotides, the CDR3 is TGCGCCAGCAGCTTGGGAGGGATCGGGGAGCTGTTTTTT.